The 27 T cell receptor beta chains reported below all come from one sample, sequenced in a study of T cells in Graves' hyperthyroidism and ophthalmopathy. RNA transcripts gave rise to amplified TCR beta CDR3 regions. Carried out on the TCR CDR3, a first-round RT-PCR used the HTBI primer set. One entry per CDR3 protein, called by TCRdb with MiXCR from the multiplex PCR reads. The sample lists about 680,000 distinct CDR3 sequences; approximately 36% were seen once. Sequenced: blood. The receptor source for this set is a woman in her 40s with Graves' hyperthyroidism.

The V and J genes are TRBV5-1 and TRBJ1-1; D is possibly TRBD1 (5 bases). Trimming took off 3 bases at V and 6 bases at J, with 15 bases between the two ends. The CDR3 totals 14 residues. Germline V gene sequence: CDR1 SGHRS, CDR2 YFSETQ. In DNA, the CDR3 is TGCGCCAGCAGCTCCCAGGCAGGGTACGCTGAAGCTTTCTTT. It is translated as CASSSQAGYAEAFF.

Comment on this clonotype: Being one base from a much bigger clone, this may be a read error. V is TRBV7-8 and J is TRBJ1-1; D possibly corresponds to TRBD1 (6 bases). Germline values: CDR1 SGHVS, CDR2 FQNEAQ. This CDR3 spans 13 amino acids. CDR3 sequence reads: CASSSTRDTGAFF. The CDR3, as DNA: TGTGCCAGCAGCTCTACCCGGGACACTGGAGCTTTCTTT.

The sample holds many counts of this clonotype. J is TRBJ2-5 and V is TRBV10-3; D ambiguous. V was clipped by 0 bases and J by 5 bases, with 10 bases between them. The germline CDR1 and CDR2 sequences are ENHRY and SYGVKD. CDR3 size: 14 residues. DNA for the CDR3: TGTGCCATCAGTGAGTCTCACAGTTTGGAGACCCAGTACTTC. Amino acids: CAISESHSLETQYF.

This clonotype was seen repeatedly, ten times or more. V usage is TRBV20-1 and J usage is TRBJ1-1, with 7 bases identical to TRBD1. Germline V CDR1 and CDR2: DFQATT, SNEGSKA (reference sequence). The CDR3 sequence is 12 residues long. V lost 4 bases and J lost 7; bases outside the gene matches: 6. This chain's CDR3 is CSANRGIGEAFF. In DNA form, the CDR3 reads TGCAGTGCTAACAGGGGCATTGGTGAAGCTTTCTTT.

This clonotype was observed at least ten times. This chain links TRBV9 with TRBJ1-6; a weak D match, TRBD1 (5 bases). The V end lost 1 base, the J end lost 10 bases, and 6 bases lay between the germline ends. The CDR3 length is 12 residues. The germline CDR1 and CDR2 sequences are SGDLS and YYNGEE. CDR3 nucleotides: TGTGCCAGCAGCGTATGGGGGTCACCCCTCCACTTT. Amino acid sequence: CASSVWGSPLHF.

The V gene is TRBV5-1, the J gene TRBJ2-5; 8 bases are shared with TRBD2. The V gene end was trimmed by 6 bases and the J gene end by 5 bases; junction bases not matched to a gene: 18. The CDR3 covers 17 residues. CDR1 is SGHRS and CDR2 is YFSETQ in the germline V gene. Written as DNA, the CDR3 is TGCGCCAGCAAGGAGGGCCATACGGGAGGGCCCTGGGAGACCCAGTACTTC. This translates into CASKEGHTGGPWETQYF.

Only a few counts were recorded for this clonotype. The V call is TRBV20-1, the J call TRBJ1-2, with D uncertain. Trimming removed 1 base from V and 0 bases from J, with 12 bases in between. This CDR3 is built from 15 residues. Germline V gives CDR1 DFQATT, CDR2 SNEGSKA (reference sequence). This chain's CDR3 is CSARGGDGTNYGYTF. Written as DNA, the CDR3 is TGCAGTGCTAGAGGCGGAGACGGTACTAACTATGGCTACACCTTC.

This chain joins TRBV29-1 and TRBJ2-5; 7 bases line up with TRBD1. The CDR3 extends over 14 amino acids. Germline CDR1 SQVTM, CDR2 ANQGSEA. V lost 8 bases and J lost 2; bases outside the gene matches: 11. The CDR3 region has the DNA TGCAGCAAACACAGGGGCGCTATACAAGAGACCCAGTACTTC. Amino acids: CSKHRGAIQETQYF.

In this sample, this clonotype turned up a few times. CDR3 DNA sequence: TGTGCCAGTAGTAAAGAGGGTAGGAGCTACACCTTC. This sequence encodes CASSKEGRSYTF. V usage is TRBV19 and J usage is TRBJ1-2; D gene uncertain. This CDR3 is 12 amino acids long. The ends were cut back, 4 bases at V and 9 bases at J, with 12 bases in the middle. Germline CDR1 reads LNHDA; CDR2 reads SQIVND (reference sequence).

This clonotype came up many times. This chain links TRBV20-1 with TRBJ1-2; D gene ambiguous. V dropped 6 bases and J dropped 6 bases, with 23 bases sitting between them. Per germline, CDR1 DFQATT and CDR2 SNEGSKA (reference sequence). This CDR3 spans 15 amino acids. CDR3 region: CSAGSLGFDYNGYTF. CDR3 nucleotides: TGCAGTGCGGGGTCGTTGGGGTTTGACTACAATGGCTACACCTTC.

The chain employs TRBV29-1 and TRBJ2-7; 11 nucleotides agree with TRBD2. J lost 6 bases, V lost 6 bases, and 7 bases had no gene match. Germline assignment: CDR1 SQVTM and CDR2 ANQGSEA. The CDR3 spans 13 residues. The chain's CDR3 is CSVDLAGGGEQYF. CDR3 in DNA: TGCAGCGTCGATCTAGCGGGGGGCGGCGAGCAGTACTTC.

This clonotype appeared many times. The gene calls are TRBV19 and TRBJ2-7; no firm D call. Looked up from germline, CDR1 is LNHDA and CDR2 is SQIVND (reference sequence). V lost 5 bases, J lost 9 bases, and 17 bases lay in between. The CDR3 length is 13 residues. CDR3 nucleotide sequence: TGTGCCAGTAGTCCGTCCTTAGGGAATGTGCAGTACTTC. Its translation is CASSPSLGNVQYF.

Details on this clonotype: A much larger clone lies one base from this, so it may be a read error. The chain carries TRBV7-6 and TRBJ1-2, with 8 nucleotides matching TRBD1. The germline CDR1 and CDR2 sequences are SGHVS and FNYEAQ. CDR3 length equals 16 residues. The CDR3 region has the DNA TGTCCCAGCAGCCCCGCACAGGGGGACCTTAACTATGGCTACACCTTC. Its translation: CPSSPAQGDLNYGYTF.

The J gene is TRBJ1-5, the V gene TRBV12-3 or TRBV12-4; 9 bases agree with TRBD1. The CDR3 extends over 16 amino acids. V lost 1 base, J lost 5 bases, and 6 bases stayed unmatched. CDR3 sequence: CASSLVTGGGDQPQHF. Written as DNA, the CDR3 is TGTGCCAGCAGTTTAGTCACAGGGGGCGGTGATCAGCCCCAGCATTTT.

This clonotype has ten or more counts. The chain couples TRBV7-3 to TRBJ1-6; D might be TRBD1 (6 bases). The length of the CDR3 is 14 residues. The germline gives CDR1 SGHTA, CDR2 FQGTGA. Trimming left V 5 bases short and J 8 bases short, with 13 bases between. The CDR3 here is CASSAGHPDSPLHF. The CDR3 DNA follows: TGTGCCAGCAGCGCGGGACATCCCGATTCACCCCTCCACTTT.

The chain combines TRBV20-1 with TRBJ2-2; 10 bases are a match to TRBD2. CDR3 size: 15 residues. The germline gives CDR1 DFQATT, CDR2 SNEGSKA (reference sequence). J lost 7 bases, V lost 1 base, and 6 bases had no gene match. The CDR3 bases are TGCAGTGCTAGAGGCAGCGGGGGGGCCGGCGGGGAGCTGTTTTTT. Translating gives CSARGSGGAGGELFF.

CDR3 nucleotide sequence: TGTGCCAGCAGTTTCACAGGGACCCTCAATCAGCCCCAGCATTTT. Protein sequence: CASSFTGTLNQPQHF. The gene calls are TRBV27 and TRBJ1-5; tentatively, D is TRBD1 (6 bases). CDR1 MNHEY and CDR2 SMNVEV come from the germline V gene (reference sequence). Trimming pared 3 bases from V and 3 bases from J, leaving 12 bases between. The CDR3 has 15 residues.

The rearrangement uses TRBV9 and TRBJ2-5, with TRBD2 identical over 12 bases. V was pared by 3 bases and J by 4 bases, with 10 bases of the junction left unmatched. The CDR3 runs to 17 residues. Germline V gives CDR1 SGDLS, CDR2 YYNGEE. The CDR3 sequence: CASSAASGGGVRETQYF. The CDR3 coding sequence is TGTGCCAGCAGCGCCGCTAGCGGGGGGGGCGTCAGAGAGACCCAGTACTTC.

This clonotype has at least ten counts. This sequence joins TRBV29-1 and TRBJ1-2; a possible D gene is TRBD1 (5 bases). The V gene lost 2 bases and the J gene lost 6 bases, with 10 bases spanning the gap. There are 12 residues in the CDR3. Germline V gene lookup returns CDR1 SQVTM and CDR2 ANQGSEA. CDR3 sequence (DNA): TGCAGCGTTGAACAGGGAGGGGATGGCTACACCTTC. Protein sequence: CSVEQGGDGYTF. The full variable domain, with the rest looked up from reference TRBV29-1 and TRBJ1-2, is SAVISQKPSRDICQRGTSLTIQCQVDSQVTMMFWYRQQPGQSLTLIATANQGSEATYESGFVIDKFPISRPNLTFSTLTVSNMSPEDSSIYLCSVEQGGDGYTFGSGTRLTVV.

In the case of this clonotype: Being one base from a much bigger clone, this may be a read error. This sequence joins TRBV9 and TRBJ2-5; 10 nucleotides agree with TRBD2. Per germline, CDR1 SGDLS and CDR2 YYNGEE. The trim removed 3 bases at V and 7 bases at J, leaving 6 bases unmatched. The CDR3 runs to 14 residues. CDR3 in DNA: TGTGCCAGCAGCGGAACTAGCGGGGTTGGGACCCAGTACTTC. It specifies CASSGTSGVGTQYF.

This chain joins TRBV20-1 and TRBJ1-1; TRBD1 matches at 9 bases. Per germline, CDR1 DFQATT and CDR2 SNEGSKA (reference sequence). The CDR3 length is 14 residues. V lost 3 bases and J lost 4; bases outside the gene matches: 6. CDR3 region: CSARDRGWGTEAFF. DNA of the CDR3: TGCAGTGCTAGGGACAGGGGATGGGGCACTGAAGCTTTCTTT.

The chain has TRBV6-5 and TRBJ2-5; D unresolved. The CDR3 is 16 residues long. Per the germline V gene, CDR1 is MNHEY and CDR2 is SVGAGI. The ends were cut back, 0 bases at V and 5 bases at J, with 16 bases in the middle. CDR3 DNA: TGTGCCAGCAGTTACTCTTCTGCGGCCTATTTGGAGACCCAGTACTTC. Amino acids: CASSYSSAAYLETQYF.

Worth noting for this clonotype: This may come from a read error, since a much larger clone is one base off. The genes are TRBV10-3 and TRBJ1-4; no clear D. V lost 4 bases, J lost 8 bases, and 5 bases lay in between. This CDR3 spans 11 amino acids. The germline CDR1 and CDR2 sequences are ENHRY and SYGVKD. Written as DNA, the CDR3 is TGTGCCATCAGTGCAGGAGAAAAACTGTTTTTT. As protein: CAISAGEKLFF.

Details on this clonotype: A read error may explain this, as a much larger clone is one base away. DNA for the CDR3: TGTGCCAGCAGCCTCTCGCGTAAAAACGAGCAGTACTTC. This translates into CASSLSRKNEQYF. The chain employs TRBV7-2 and TRBJ2-7; no firm D call. The V and J ends lost 5 bases and 5 bases respectively, with 13 bases between them. Germline V gene data show CDR1 as SGHTA and CDR2 as FQGNSA. This CDR3 spans 13 amino acids.

This clonotype was observed at least ten times. J is TRBJ1-1 and V is TRBV7-9; D unclear. CDR1 is SEHNR, CDR2 FQNEAQ, per germline (reference sequence). The V end lost 3 bases, the J end lost 8 bases, and 7 bases lay between the germline ends. The CDR3 runs 11 residues. CDR3 sequence reads: CASSLSREAFF. The CDR3 DNA reads as TGTGCCAGCAGCTTGAGCAGGGAAGCTTTCTTT.

Ten or more counts support this clonotype. V is TRBV2 and J is TRBJ2-7, with D possibly TRBD2 on 5 matching bases. Deletions cut 6 bases from V and 4 bases from J, with 10 bases between. The CDR3 sequence is 12 residues long. Germline values: CDR1 SNHLY, CDR2 FYNNEI. CDR3 bases: TGTGCCAGCAGGGCTGAGGGTTACGAGCAGTACTTC. Protein: CASRAEGYEQYF.

This clonotype occurred many times. The chain uses TRBV12-3 or TRBV12-4 and TRBJ2-7; tentatively, D is TRBD1 (6 bases). The V and J ends lost 4 bases and 3 bases respectively, with 13 bases between them. CDR3 length: 14 residues. CDR3 in DNA: TGTGCCAGCAGTTGGGCCCACAGGGTCTACGAGCAGTACTTC. This gives the protein CASSWAHRVYEQYF.